The sequence of this T cell receptor beta chain was determined in a study of shared clonotypes between healthy human individuals. The V end was cut by 7 bases, the J end by 0 bases, with 16 bases between. Germline values: CDR1 MDHEN, CDR2 SYDVKM. The CDR3 runs to 16 residues. Data came from immunoSEQ multiplex PCR; TCRdb stores just in-frame clones and leaves some out. The table has around 980,000 clones, approximately 78% seen once. The material sequenced was memory CD4+ T cells from PBMCs. Specified subset: CD45RA-negative fraction. The TCR sequence derives from a young man in good health. Some clones in this sample may be carry-over from other donors' samples. The chain couples TRBV28 to TRBJ1-3, with a tentative D call TRBD1 (6 bases). CDR3: CASTIGGKNSGNTIYF. In DNA form, the CDR3 reads TGTGCCAGCACCATCGGGGGCAAAAACTCTGGAAACACCATATATTTT.